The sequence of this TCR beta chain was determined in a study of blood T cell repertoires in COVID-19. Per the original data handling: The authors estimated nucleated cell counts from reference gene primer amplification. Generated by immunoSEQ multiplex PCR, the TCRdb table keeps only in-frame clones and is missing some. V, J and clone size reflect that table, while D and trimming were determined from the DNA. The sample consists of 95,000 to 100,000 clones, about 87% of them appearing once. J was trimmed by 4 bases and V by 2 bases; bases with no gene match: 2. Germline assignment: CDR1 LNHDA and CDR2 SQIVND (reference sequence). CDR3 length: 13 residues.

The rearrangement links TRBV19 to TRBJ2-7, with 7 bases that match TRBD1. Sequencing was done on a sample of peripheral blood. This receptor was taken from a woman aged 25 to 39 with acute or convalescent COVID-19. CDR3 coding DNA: TGTGCCAGTAGTATATTACAGGGGTACGAGCAGTACTTC. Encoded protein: CASSILQGYEQYF.